The next 19 T cell receptor beta chains were all read from a single sample in a study of T cell responses to AZD1222 COVID-19 vaccine. Method: immunoSEQ multiplex PCR; TCRdb's copy keeps in-frame clones and lacks some. The repertoire consists of some 180,000 clones, with 85% to 90% occurring once and the leading ten covering roughly 6%. The sample was peripheral blood, taken on day 0 of AZD1222 vaccination. The source is an adult in good health.

The chain carries TRBV30 and TRBJ2-5, with a tentative D call TRBD2 (6 bases). The CDR3 is 12 amino acids. Between the trimmed V and J ends, which lost 5 bases and 5 bases, there was a span of 12 bases. CDR1 is GTSNPN and CDR2 is SVGIG in the germline V gene (reference sequence). The CDR3 nucleotides read TGTGCCTGGGGGACTTCTGGGGAGACCCAGTACTTC. Protein sequence: CAWGTSGETQYF.

The chain uses TRBV4-2 and TRBJ2-1; D remains unclear. The CDR3 is 11 amino acids. The V gene lost 6 bases and the J gene lost 10 bases, with 10 bases spanning the gap. Germline V gene data show CDR1 as LGHNA and CDR2 as YNFKEQ. The CDR3 reads CASRRLQEQFF. In nucleotides, the CDR3 is TGTGCCAGCAGGCGATTACAGGAGCAGTTCTTC.

V and J are TRBV28 and TRBJ1-2, with TRBD1 as a possible D gene (6 bases). The germline V and J ends were trimmed by 6 bases and 5 bases, with 19 bases remaining between them. Germline V gene sequence: CDR1 MDHEN, CDR2 SYDVKM. This CDR3 is built from 15 residues. This chain's CDR3 is CASSPASTGIYGYTF. In DNA, the CDR3 is TGTGCCAGCAGCCCCGCCTCGACAGGCATTTATGGCTACACCTTC.

V usage is TRBV18 and J usage is TRBJ1-1; tentative D call: TRBD1 (6 bases). V lost 8 bases to trimming and J lost 5 bases, with 27 bases between them. The CDR3 covers 17 residues. Germline CDR1 KGHSH, CDR2 LQKENI. The CDR3 DNA sequence: TGTGCCAGCAGCGGTAGTAGGACAGTAGAGTCTCAAACTGAAGCTTTCTTT. As protein: CASSGSRTVESQTEAFF.

This chain joins TRBV6-1 and TRBJ1-5; 7 nucleotides align to TRBD1. CDR3 length equals 16 residues. CDR1 MNHNS and CDR2 SASEGT come from the germline V gene. The V segment lost 3 bases and the J segment 0 bases; nucleotides outside the gene matches: 5. CDR3 sequence: CASSDIGDSSNQPQHF. The CDR3 coding sequence is TGTGCCAGCAGTGATATTGGGGACAGTAGCAATCAGCCCCAGCATTTT.

This clone was detected once. The CDR3 DNA is TGTGCCAGCAGCTTAGTAGCGGGAGGGGGTGGTGAGCAGTTCTTC. It specifies CASSLVAGGGGEQFF. The rearrangement links TRBV11-2 to TRBJ2-1, with 11 bases lining up with TRBD2. V gave up 1 base and J gave up 9 bases; unmatched junction bases: 5. CDR3 length equals 15 residues. CDR1 and CDR2 from the germline V gene are SGHAT and FQNNGV.

The rearrangement links TRBV3-1 (or the pseudogene TRBV3-2) to TRBJ2-7, with D possibly matching TRBD1 (5 bases). V shed 1 base and J shed 6 bases, with 16 bases lying between them. This CDR3 has 15 residues. Germline V CDR1 and CDR2: LGHDT, YNNKEL (reference sequence). The CDR3 region has the DNA TGTGCCAGCAGCCAAGGAGGTGGCAGGGCTGCCGAGCAGTACTTC. This codes for CASSQGGGRAAEQYF.

This clone has a handful of counts. The rearrangement uses TRBV2 and TRBJ1-5, with D possibly being TRBD1 (5 bases). Germline V CDR1 and CDR2: SNHLY, FYNNEI. Between the trimmed V and J ends, which lost 5 bases and 4 bases, there was a span of 9 bases. The CDR3 extends over 13 amino acids. The CDR3 spells CASSPGQNQPQHF. The CDR3 DNA is TGTGCCAGCAGTCCCGGACAAAATCAGCCCCAGCATTTT.

This clone was found a few times. The V call is TRBV6-1, the J call TRBJ2-1; no firm D call. The CDR3 contains 15 residues. Germline loops: CDR1 MNHNS, CDR2 SASEGT. Trimming took off 1 base at V and 3 bases at J, with 10 bases between the two ends. DNA of the CDR3: TGTGCCAGCAGTGAAGATCCAGCGCTCTACAATGAGCAGTTCTTC. This gives the protein CASSEDPALYNEQFF.

The rearrangement joins TRBV5-1 to TRBJ2-3; D ambiguous. The CDR3 sequence is 19 residues long. V lost 4 bases and J 0 bases, leaving 24 bases between the germline ends. Germline-derived CDR1 and CDR2 are SGHRS and YFSETQ. The CDR3, as DNA: TGCGCCAGCAGCCCATCCGCATCCCTATTCAGCAGTAGCACAGATACGCAGTATTTT. It specifies CASSPSASLFSSSTDTQYF.

V and J are TRBV19 and TRBJ1-6; D is uncertain. Germline CDR1 LNHDA, CDR2 SQIVND (reference sequence). V was clipped by 0 bases and J by 10 bases, with 16 bases between them. This CDR3 comprises 16 residues. CDR3 DNA sequence: TGTGCCAGTAGTATAGAAACGGCTCCCCGGATGTCACCCCTCCACTTT. This encodes CASSIETAPRMSPLHF.

This chain joins TRBV18 and TRBJ1-2, with D uncertain. V shed 4 bases and J shed 8 bases, with 17 bases lying between them. This CDR3 has 14 amino acids. Germline loops: CDR1 KGHSH, CDR2 LQKENI. CDR3 sequence: CASSLSAIGEGYTF. CDR3 DNA: TGTGCCAGCTCACTCTCCGCTATTGGAGAGGGCTACACCTTC.

This sequence joins TRBV18 and TRBJ2-1; 16 bases align to TRBD2. The CDR3 contains 17 residues. Looked up from germline, CDR1 is KGHSH and CDR2 is LQKENI. The V gene end was trimmed by 3 bases and the J gene end by 4 bases; junction bases not matched to a gene: 3. In DNA, the CDR3 is TGTGCCAGCTCACCCGGGACTAGCGGGAGGGCGTACAATGAGCAGTTCTTC. Protein product: CASSPGTSGRAYNEQFF.

The CDR3 spells CASSYGRHQPQHF. In DNA form, the CDR3 reads TGTGCCAGCAGTTACGGGAGACATCAGCCCCAGCATTTT. The V and J genes are TRBV27 and TRBJ1-5; D is unclear. V was trimmed by 4 bases and J by 5 bases, leaving 9 bases between them. Germline V gives CDR1 MNHEY, CDR2 SMNVEV (reference sequence). The CDR3 contains 13 residues.

The chain uses TRBV7-3 and TRBJ1-3; no firm D call. The CDR3 totals 13 residues. Looked up from germline, CDR1 is SGHTA and CDR2 is FQGTGA. V was cut by 5 bases and J by 1 base, with 6 bases left in between. This chain's CDR3 is CASSPASGNTIYF. Written as DNA, the CDR3 is TGTGCCAGCAGCCCCGCTTCTGGAAACACCATATATTTT. Full variable domain (missing parts from reference TRBV7-3 and TRBJ1-3): GAGVSQTPSNKVTEKGKYVELRCDPISGHTALYWYRQSLGQGPEFLIYFQGTGAADDSGLPNDRFFAVRPEGSVSTLKIQRTERGDSAVYLCASSPASGNTIYFGEGSWLTVV.

The chain carries TRBV28 and TRBJ1-4, with D maybe TRBD1 (6 bases). The CDR3 is made up of 14 amino acids. The germline V gene has CDR1 MDHEN and CDR2 SYDVKM. V lost 7 bases and J lost 3, with 12 bases in between. DNA of the CDR3: TGTGCCAGCAACCCGGGGGCGGCTAATGAAAAACTGTTTTTT. Encoded protein: CASNPGAANEKLFF. Supplemented by reference TRBV28 and TRBJ1-4, the full variable domain reads DVKVTQSSRYLVKRTGEKVFLECVQDMDHENMFWYRQDPGLGLRLIYFSYDVKMKEKGDIPEGYSVSREKKERFSLILESASTNQTSMYLCASNPGAANEKLFFGSGTQLSVL.

This chain connects TRBV5-1 to TRBJ2-3; no clear D gene. CDR3 length: 15 residues. Trimming left V 0 bases short and J 0 bases short, with 8 bases between. The germline V gene encodes CDR1 SGHRS and CDR2 YFSETQ. The CDR3 bases are TGCGCCAGCAGCTTGGTTGCCGGGAGCACAGATACGCAGTATTTT. It codes for CASSLVAGSTDTQYF. The whole variable domain, remainder taken from reference TRBV5-1 and TRBJ2-3, is KAGVTQTPRYLIKTRGQQVTLSCSPISGHRSVSWYQQTPGQGLQFLFEYFSETQRNKGNFPGRFSGRQFSNSRSEMNVSTLELGDSALYLCASSLVAGSTDTQYFGPGTRLTVL.

This clone was counted a single time. J is TRBJ2-1 and V is TRBV7-2; TRBD2 matches at 10 bases. There are 16 residues in the CDR3. The V segment lost 5 bases and the J segment 4 bases; nucleotides outside the gene matches: 8. The germline CDR1 and CDR2 sequences are SGHTA and FQGNSA. CDR3 sequence (DNA): TGTGCCAGCAGCCAGGGCGGACTAGCGGTTTACAATGAGCAGTTCTTC. This codes for CASSQGGLAVYNEQFF.

J is TRBJ1-4 and V is TRBV5-1, with TRBD1 matching 11 bases. Germline V lookup: CDR1 SGHRS, CDR2 YFSETQ. J gave up 3 bases and V 4 bases, and 8 bases lay outside the gene matches. The CDR3 runs to 17 residues. DNA for the CDR3: TGCGCCAGCAGCCCGGGACAGGGGGAATTCTCTAATGAAAAACTGTTTTTT. It encodes CASSPGQGEFSNEKLFF.